This entry lists 27 T cell receptor beta chains sequenced from one sample in a study of cytomegalovirus exposure and HLA in healthy donors (dated by TCRdb to about 2017). Preparation of the library involved the immunoSEQ multiplex PCR assay. The source is immuneACCESS, and TCRdb retained only in-frame sequences with V and J called. Part of the clones is not carried over; for the studies checked, unresolved V genes explain less than half of this, and the remainder is unexplained. The sample table records approximately 260,000 clones; approximately 83% of these occur just once. Less than 1.2% of the sample lies in the top ten. Sequencing was done on a sample of PBMCs. These TCRs come from a woman aged 18-29 years in good health and CMV-seronegative.

This clone has just a few counts. The gene calls are TRBV6-5 and TRBJ1-3; unclear D gene. V was shortened by 2 bases and J by 0 bases, with 2 bases between the two germline ends. Germline loops: CDR1 MNHEY, CDR2 SVGAGI. CDR3 length equals 13 residues. CDR3 in amino acids: CASSYHSGNTIYF. The CDR3 DNA reads TGTGCCAGCAGTTACCACTCTGGAAACACCATATATTTT.

This clone was recorded once. The V and J genes are TRBV11-2 and TRBJ1-2, with 10 bases identical to TRBD1. J was trimmed by 3 bases and V by 3 bases; bases with no gene match: 16. The length of the CDR3 is 19 residues. Germline assignment: CDR1 SGHAT and CDR2 FQNNGV. CDR3 loop: CASSFRRPGTGDIDYGYTF. As DNA, the CDR3 is TGTGCCAGCAGCTTCCGCCGTCCCGGGACAGGGGACATCGACTATGGCTACACCTTC.

This clone was found many times. The V call is TRBV6-4, the J call TRBJ2-1; TRBD1 aligns across 7 bases. Losses at the gene ends were 5 bases for V and 2 bases for J; bases not matched to a gene: 6. The CDR3 consists of 15 residues. CDR1 is MRHNA, CDR2 SNTAGT, per germline. CDR3 region: CASSKTGEPYNEQFF. CDR3 DNA: TGTGCCAGCAGTAAAACAGGGGAACCCTACAATGAGCAGTTCTTC.

This clone has a single count. The genes are TRBV7-6 and TRBJ2-7, with TRBD2 matching over 7 bases. The V gene end was trimmed by 0 bases and the J gene end by 7 bases; junction bases not matched to a gene: 6. The CDR3 covers 14 residues. Germline assignment: CDR1 SGHVS and CDR2 FNYEAQ. CDR3 in DNA: TGTGCCAGCAGCTTAGCTATCGACGGGGGGGAGCAGTACTTC. The encoded protein is CASSLAIDGGEQYF.

The V and J genes are TRBV29-1 and TRBJ2-6; D possibly corresponds to TRBD1 (5 bases). The CDR3 extends over 15 amino acids. Germline V gene data show CDR1 as SQVTM and CDR2 as ANQGSEA. Between the trimmed V and J ends, which lost 2 bases and 4 bases, there was a span of 12 bases. CDR3 DNA sequence: TGCAGCGTTGAAACAGGCCCTGGGGGGGCCAACGTCCTGACTTTC. The encoded protein is CSVETGPGGANVLTF.

The chain recombines TRBV18 with TRBJ1-2; the D gene is possibly TRBD1 (6 bases). Germline V gene sequence: CDR1 KGHSH, CDR2 LQKENI. V was pared by 3 bases and J by 0 bases, with 11 bases between. This CDR3 region has 15 residues. CDR3 nucleotide sequence: TGTGCCAGCTCACCCTTGGACAGAGCTAACTATGGCTACACCTTC. Residues: CASSPLDRANYGYTF.

The CDR3 nucleotides read TGTGCCAGCAGTTACGCGGGCAGAAAAAATGAAAAACTGTTTTTT. This sequence encodes CASSYAGRKNEKLFF. The chain has TRBV6-5 and TRBJ1-4, with D hard to call. The germline V and J ends were trimmed by 2 bases and 5 bases, with 12 bases remaining between them. CDR3 length: 15 amino acids. Looked up from germline, CDR1 is MNHEY and CDR2 is SVGAGI.

This chain uses TRBV10-1 with TRBJ1-1; TRBD1 might be the D (5 bases). V was trimmed by 0 bases and J by 5 bases, leaving 10 bases between them. The germline CDR1 and CDR2 sequences are WNHNN and SYGVQD (reference sequence). The length of the CDR3 is 14 residues. CDR3 residues: CASSESGRGTEAFF. The CDR3 nucleotides are TGCGCCAGCAGTGAGTCTGGGCGGGGGACTGAAGCTTTCTTT.

The chain couples TRBV2 to TRBJ2-7; a weak D match, TRBD1 (6 bases). In germline, CDR1 is SNHLY, CDR2 FYNNEI. The CDR3 spans 17 residues. With 2 bases removed from V and 3 bases from J, the gap between germline ends came to 20 bases. The CDR3 spells CASSENPSAGAGYEQYF. The CDR3 DNA reads as TGTGCCAGCAGTGAAAATCCGTCGGCAGGGGCGGGCTACGAGCAGTACTTC.

The chain uses TRBV4-3 and TRBJ1-2, with 7 bases matching TRBD1. Trimming took 1 base from V and 4 from J; bases not matched to a gene: 6. This CDR3 has 15 residues. From germline, CDR1 is LGHNA and CDR2 YSLEER. CDR3 amino acids: CASSQVEGAGYGYTF. Written as DNA, the CDR3 is TGCGCCAGCAGCCAAGTCGAGGGGGCGGGCTATGGCTACACCTTC.

The chain combines TRBV28 with TRBJ2-7; 7 positions match TRBD1. Germline values: CDR1 MDHEN, CDR2 SYDVKM. The CDR3 totals 14 residues. V lost 8 bases and J lost 1; bases outside the gene matches: 8. The chain's CDR3 is CASSGQASSYEQYF. The CDR3, as DNA: TGTGCCAGCTCTGGACAGGCCTCTTCCTACGAGCAGTACTTC.

V gene TRBV7-2 combines with J gene TRBJ2-5, with TRBD2 matching 8 bases. The CDR3 covers 14 residues. The J segment lost 4 bases and the V segment lost 5 bases, leaving 6 bases of the junction unmatched. Germline V gene data show CDR1 as SGHTA and CDR2 as FQGNSA. The CDR3 bases are TGTGCCAGCAGCCGGGGGGGCTCATCAGAGACCCAGTACTTC. Translated: CASSRGGSSETQYF. The whole variable domain, remainder taken from reference TRBV7-2 and TRBJ2-5, is GAGVSQSPSNKVTEKGKDVELRCDPISGHTALYWYRQSLGQGLEFLIYFQGNSAPDKSGLPSDRFSAERTGGSVSTLTIQRTQQEDSAVYLCASSRGGSSETQYFGPGTRLLVL.

The J gene is TRBJ2-2, the V gene TRBV7-3, with D possibly matching TRBD1 (6 bases). The CDR3 extends over 14 amino acids. Germline values: CDR1 SGHTA, CDR2 FQGTGA. Deletions cut 5 bases from V and 4 bases from J, with 11 bases between. The CDR3 region is CASSIQGTTGELFF. The CDR3, as DNA: TGTGCCAGCAGCATTCAGGGGACCACCGGGGAGCTGTTTTTT.

About this clone: A junction boundary mismatches the germline segment, possibly from a read error. The genes are TRBV7-7 and TRBJ2-1, with a weak D call TRBD2 (7 bases). The CDR3 consists of 16 residues. CDR1 SSHAT and CDR2 FNYEAQ come from the germline V gene (reference sequence). This chain's CDR3 is CASSLGVIGGQGEQFF. CDR3 nucleotides: TGTGCTAGCAGCTTAGGGGTGATCGGGGGGCAGGGTGAGCAGTTCTTC.

This clone showed up just once. J is TRBJ2-1 and V is TRBV6-5, with a tentative D call TRBD1 (6 bases). The germline gives CDR1 MNHEY, CDR2 SVGAGI. V lost 1 base and J 6 bases, leaving 16 bases between the germline ends. This CDR3 has 16 amino acids. CDR3 in amino acids: CASSYWTASIPNEQFF. DNA for the CDR3: TGTGCCAGCAGTTACTGGACAGCCTCAATTCCCAATGAGCAGTTCTTC.

This clone has a single count. The chain recombines TRBV4-3 with TRBJ1-1; TRBD1 matches at 9 bases. This CDR3 spans 17 amino acids. V dropped 1 base and J dropped 5; count of bases not matched to a gene: 11. Germline CDR1 LGHNA, CDR2 YSLEER. CDR3 coding DNA: TGCGCCAGCAGCCAAGTCGGACAGGGGAGATATTGGACTGAAGCTTTCTTT. Amino acid sequence: CASSQVGQGRYWTEAFF.

The chain carries TRBV30 and TRBJ1-2; TRBD1 matches 10 bases. With V trimmed by 2 bases and J by 8 bases, 14 bases remained unmatched. The CDR3 covers 16 residues. Germline V gene sequence: CDR1 GTSNPN, CDR2 SVGIG (reference sequence). CDR3 region: CAWSPPGRGQGDGYTF. In DNA form, the CDR3 reads TGTGCCTGGAGTCCTCCCGGTCGAGGACAGGGGGACGGCTACACCTTC. The full variable domain, rest sourced from reference TRBV30 and TRBJ1-2, is SQTIHQWPATLVQPVGSPLSLECTVEGTSNPNLYWYRQAAGRGLQLLFYSVGIGQISSEVPQNLSASRPQDRQFILSSKKLLLSDSGFYLCAWSPPGRGQGDGYTFGSGTRLTVV.

This clone was counted a few times. This chain joins TRBV27 and TRBJ2-7, with 12 bases matching TRBD2. The V segment lost 0 bases and the J segment 6 bases; nucleotides outside the gene matches: 3. The CDR3 consists of 15 residues. Per germline, CDR1 MNHEY and CDR2 SMNVEV (reference sequence). This CDR3 is CASSLSPSGGAEQYF. CDR3 sequence (DNA): TGTGCCAGCAGTTTATCCCCTAGCGGGGGGGCCGAGCAGTACTTC.

This clone was detected once. V gene TRBV27 combines with J gene TRBJ2-7, with TRBD1 as a possible D gene (7 bases). Trimming left V 5 bases short and J 0 bases short, with 23 bases between. Germline lookup yields CDR1 MNHEY and CDR2 SMNVEV (reference sequence). This CDR3 region has 18 residues. CDR3 bases: TGTGCCAGCAGTAAAAATGTTGGTGCAGGGGGGACCTCCTACGAGCAGTACTTC. It codes for CASSKNVGAGGTSYEQYF.

This sequence joins TRBV4-1 and TRBJ2-3, with 7 bases aligning to TRBD2. Germline V lookup: CDR1 MGHRA, CDR2 YSYEKL. Trimming took 1 base from V and 0 from J; bases not matched to a gene: 4. The CDR3 is 16 residues long. This chain's CDR3 is CASSQGLATSTDTQYF. The CDR3 DNA is TGCGCCAGCAGCCAAGGACTAGCAACTAGCACAGATACGCAGTATTTT.

This clone has only a few counts. V and J are TRBV11-3 and TRBJ2-1; 9 nucleotides align to TRBD2. The trim removed 5 bases at V and 8 bases at J, leaving 16 bases unmatched. The germline CDR1 and CDR2 sequences are SGHNT and YENEEA. The CDR3 is made up of 17 amino acids. CDR3 DNA: TGTGCCAGCAGCGCCCGCGGGCGGGAGGGCCAGAAGGATGAGCAGTTCTTC. Residues: CASSARGREGQKDEQFF.

The chain combines TRBV28 with TRBJ1-2; TRBD1 is a possible D gene (5 bases). Looked up from germline, CDR1 is MDHEN and CDR2 is SYDVKM. The CDR3 length is 13 residues. V was clipped by 6 bases and J by 8 bases, with 16 bases between them. Written as DNA, the CDR3 is TGTGCCAGCAGGGGGGGAGCTTGGGAGGGCTACACCTTC. Translated, it gives CASRGGAWEGYTF.

A single count supports this clone. The V gene is TRBV27, the J gene TRBJ1-1; 7 nucleotides align to TRBD1. This CDR3 comprises 15 residues. CDR1 is MNHEY and CDR2 is SMNVEV in the germline V gene (reference sequence). Trimming took 5 bases from V and 4 from J; bases not matched to a gene: 10. For the CDR3, the DNA is TGTGCCAGCAGTACCAACAGGGGTTTGGGCACTGAAGCTTTCTTT. It yields the protein CASSTNRGLGTEAFF.

This chain connects TRBV9 to TRBJ2-3, with D perhaps TRBD1 (6 bases). With 1 base removed from V and 4 bases from J, the gap between germline ends came to 13 bases. Germline V gene sequence: CDR1 SGDLS, CDR2 YYNGEE. This CDR3 has 15 residues. In nucleotides, the CDR3 is TGTGCCAGCAGCGTAAGTTTCCCAGGGGCAGATACGCAGTATTTT. This translates into CASSVSFPGADTQYF.

The chain joins TRBV2 to TRBJ1-1; D is possibly TRBD1 (6 bases). V was cut by 7 bases and J by 1 base, with 13 bases left in between. There are 14 residues in the CDR3. Germline CDR1 SNHLY, CDR2 FYNNEI. CDR3 in amino acids: CASIWTETNTEAFF. CDR3 DNA sequence: TGTGCCAGCATTTGGACAGAGACGAACACTGAAGCTTTCTTT. The complete variable domain, with remaining parts taken from reference TRBV2 and TRBJ1-1, reads EPEVTQTPSHQVTQMGQEVILRCVPISNHLYFYWYRQILGQKVEFLVSFYNNEISEKSEIFDDQFSVERPDGSNFTLKIRSTKLEDSAMYFCASIWTETNTEAFFGQGTRLTVV.

The rearrangement uses TRBV19 and TRBJ2-2; 8 positions match TRBD1. This CDR3 has 15 amino acids. Trimming at V came to 7 bases and at J to 4 bases, leaving 8 bases not matched to a gene. CDR1 and CDR2 from the germline V gene are LNHDA and SQIVND (reference sequence). CDR3 DNA: TGTGCCAGTAATAGGGACAGGTCGGTCACCGGGGAGCTGTTTTTT. Translating it yields CASNRDRSVTGELFF.

The count of this clone is one. The CDR3 DNA reads as TGTGCCAGCAGTTCCAGGGGGAGCCACTACGAGCAGTACTTC. Translation gives CASSSRGSHYEQYF. The chain joins TRBV27 to TRBJ2-7, with 7 bases matching TRBD1. With 4 bases clipped from V and 3 bases from J, the junction kept 6 bases outside the gene matches. Germline-derived CDR1 and CDR2 are MNHEY and SMNVEV (reference sequence). CDR3 length equals 14 residues.